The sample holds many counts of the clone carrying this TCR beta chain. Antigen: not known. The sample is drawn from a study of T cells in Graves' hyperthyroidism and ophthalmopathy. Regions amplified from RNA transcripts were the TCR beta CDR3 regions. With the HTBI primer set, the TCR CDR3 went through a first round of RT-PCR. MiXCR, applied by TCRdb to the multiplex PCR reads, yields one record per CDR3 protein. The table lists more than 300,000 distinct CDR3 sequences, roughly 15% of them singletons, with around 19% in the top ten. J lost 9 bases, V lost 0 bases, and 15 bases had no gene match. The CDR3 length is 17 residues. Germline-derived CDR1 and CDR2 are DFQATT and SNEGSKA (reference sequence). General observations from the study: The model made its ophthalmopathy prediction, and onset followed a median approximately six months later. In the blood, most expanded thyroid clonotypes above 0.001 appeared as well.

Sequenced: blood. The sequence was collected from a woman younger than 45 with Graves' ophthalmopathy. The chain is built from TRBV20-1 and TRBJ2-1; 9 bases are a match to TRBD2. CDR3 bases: TGCAGTGCTAGAGACCGGCTAGCGGGGCGTTGGTTGGGTGAGCAGTTCTTC. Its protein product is CSARDRLAGRWLGEQFF.